This T cell receptor beta chain was sequenced during a study of blood T cell repertoires in COVID-19. Study summary: The samples span acute and convalescent COVID-19 from the United States, Italy and Spain. Sources were T cells, B-cell-depleted T cells, or PBMCs; the material itself was cDNA or gDNA.

This clone was recorded only once. V shed 5 bases, J shed 7 bases, and the junction held 3 bases outside the gene matches. The CDR3 sequence is 14 residues long. Per the germline V gene, CDR1 is SGHRS and CDR2 is YFSETQ. Study processing details: The assay estimated nucleated cells by amplifying reference gene primers. Profiling relied on immunoSEQ multiplex PCR, and the TCRdb table lists in-frame clones only, not all of them. D and trimming were read from the DNA, whereas the V and J calls and clone size are those reported in that table. The data contain about 33,000 clones, roughly 85% of them singletons.

The sequenced material came from peripheral blood. The receptor's source is a human donor in a cohort sampled during active COVID-19. The chain joins TRBV5-1 to TRBJ2-1; 13 bases are a match to TRBD2. The CDR3 loop reads CASRGTSGINEQFF. The DNA of the CDR3 is TGCGCCAGCAGGGGGACTAGCGGGATAAATGAGCAGTTCTTC.